The rows below give T cell receptor beta chains drawn from one sample of a study of shared clonotypes between healthy human individuals. Profiled with immunoSEQ multiplex PCR; TCRdb holds only in-frame clones, not every one. The repertoire holds millions of clones, 85% to 95% seen once, with under 2% in the top ten. The specimen was naive CD8+ T cells from PBMCs. These TCRs come from a man aged 18 to 29 in good health. Some clones in this sample may be carry-over from other donors' samples. Each CDR3 is given with its conserved first and last residue. Each record gives: V gene, J gene, clone size, D gene, CDR3 protein, CDR3 DNA. D genes are given only for firm matches. Rows may omit the clone size; those that give it use once, few, many or a size class.

TRBV4-3,TRBJ1-2,NA,NA,CASSQDMKNYGYTF,TGCGCCAGCAGCCAAGATATGAAGAACTATGGCTACACCTTC
TRBV30,TRBJ2-2,few,NA,CAWSVVLDTGELFF,TGTGCCTGGAGTGTAGTGTTGGACACCGGGGAGCTGTTTTTT
TRBV7-9,TRBJ2-7,NA,NA,CASSFGSEQYF,TGTGCCAGCAGCTTTGGGTCCGAGCAGTACTTC
TRBV18,TRBJ2-5,NA,NA,CASSPGQRGETQYF,TGTGCCAGCTCACCGGGGCAGCGAGGGGAGACCCAGTACTTC
TRBV15,TRBJ1-2,NA,TRBD1,CATSTELQGNYGYTF,TGTGCCACCAGCACCGAATTACAGGGGAACTATGGCTACACCTTC
TRBV5-6,TRBJ1-1,NA,TRBD1,CASSFGQAWNTEAFF,TGTGCCAGCAGCTTCGGACAGGCCTGGAACACTGAAGCTTTCTTT
TRBV4-1,TRBJ1-3,NA,NA,CASSHPATPSRPTGTGNTIYF,TGCGCCAGCAGCCATCCGGCGACACCCTCCCGGCCTACCGGGACTGGAAACACCATATATTTT
TRBV4-3,TRBJ1-1,NA,NA,CASSPLEGGVTEAFF,TGCGCCAGCAGCCCACTAGAGGGGGGGGTCACTGAAGCTTTCTTT
TRBV25-1,TRBJ1-2,NA,NA,CASRGNGYTF,TGTGCCAGCAGGGGTAATGGCTACACCTTC
TRBV6-5,TRBJ2-3,NA,NA,CASSYSRWADTDTQYF,TGTGCCAGCAGTTACTCTAGGTGGGCGGACACAGATACGCAGTATTTT
TRBV27,TRBJ1-1,NA,NA,CASSATAGEFVAEAFF,TGTGCCAGCAGTGCTACGGCAGGGGAGTTCGTCGCTGAAGCTTTCTTT
TRBV7-9,TRBJ2-3,NA,NA,CASSLGAGTPKDTDTQYF,TGTGCCAGCAGCTTGGGGGCCGGGACTCCAAAAGACACAGATACGCAGTATTTT
TRBV9,TRBJ1-2,few,NA,CASAGDHGYTF,TGTGCCAGCGCCGGAGACCATGGCTACACCTTC
TRBV9,TRBJ1-2,NA,TRBD1,CASSPPRGDSRGYGYTF,TGTGCCAGCAGCCCACCCCGCGGGGACAGCCGCGGGTATGGCTACACCTTC
TRBV7-9,TRBJ2-5,NA,NA,CASSRSWDQETQYF,TGTGCCAGCAGCCGATCTTGGGACCAAGAGACCCAGTACTTC
TRBV6-4,TRBJ2-2,NA,NA,CASSSVGLPTGELFF,TGTGCCAGTTCGAGCGTGGGTCTCCCCACTGGGGAGCTGTTTTTT
TRBV7-9,TRBJ2-4,NA,NA,CASSQAEGRYIQYF,TGTGCCAGCAGCCAAGCGGAAGGCAGGTACATTCAGTACTTC
TRBV6-1,TRBJ1-1,NA,TRBD1,CASTYRDRNTEAFF,TGTGCCAGCACTTACCGGGACAGGAACACTGAAGCTTTCTTT
TRBV9,TRBJ1-5,NA,NA,CASSVGQGDSQPQHF,TGTGCCAGCAGCGTGGGGCAGGGAGATAGTCAGCCCCAGCATTTT
TRBV7-9,TRBJ1-3,NA,NA,CASRGRRTGYTIYF,TGTGCCAGCCGCGGACGGAGAACGGGGTACACCATATATTTT
TRBV7-9,TRBJ2-7,NA,NA,CASSSAGRYEQYF,TGTGCCAGCAGCTCAGCCGGGCGCTACGAGCAGTACTTC
TRBV28,TRBJ2-1,NA,NA,CASSMDGSSYNEQFF,TGTGCCAGCAGCATGGACGGGAGCTCCTACAATGAGCAGTTCTTC
TRBV7-8,TRBJ2-7,NA,NA,CASSPGAGYYEQYF,TGTGCCAGCAGCCCCGGCGCAGGATACTACGAGCAGTACTTC
TRBV15,TRBJ2-7,NA,NA,CATSRSAHEQYF,TGTGCCACCAGCAGATCAGCCCACGAGCAGTACTTC
TRBV7-9,TRBJ2-5,NA,NA,CASSHDERVGETQYF,TGTGCCAGCAGCCATGATGAAAGGGTCGGAGAGACCCAGTACTTC
TRBV27,TRBJ1-1,NA,TRBD1,CASSLRGQNSPGAFF,TGTGCCAGCAGTCTCAGGGGGCAAAACTCGCCGGGGGCTTTCTTT
TRBV4-2,TRBJ1-6,NA,NA,CASSDVGGARNSPLHF,TGTGCCAGCAGCGACGTAGGGGGAGCTAGGAATTCACCCCTCCACTTT
TRBV9,TRBJ2-4,NA,TRBD2,CASSVDWRGSGRLGAKNIQYF,TGTGCCAGCAGCGTAGATTGGAGGGGAAGCGGGAGACTGGGTGCCAAAAACATTCAGTACTTC
TRBV19,TRBJ2-7,few,NA,CASRQGYEQYF,TGTGCCAGTAGACAGGGCTACGAGCAGTACTTC
TRBV2,TRBJ1-4,once,NA,CASSAGYGSEKLFF,TGTGCCAGCAGTGCCGGTTACGGGAGTGAAAAACTGTTTTTT
TRBV15,TRBJ2-1,once,TRBD2,CATSASPHLLATPYNEQFF,TGTGCCACCAGCGCTAGCCCTCACCTACTAGCGACACCATACAATGAGCAGTTCTTC
TRBV9,TRBJ1-3,NA,NA,CASSVERNPSGNTIYF,TGTGCCAGCAGCGTAGAAAGAAACCCCTCTGGAAACACCATATATTTT
TRBV11-2,TRBJ2-2,NA,NA,CASRIRGDSINPGTGELFF,TGTGCCAGCAGAATCCGGGGGGACAGCATAAATCCGGGGACCGGGGAGCTGTTTTTT
TRBV5-6,TRBJ2-1,NA,NA,CASSLTTGEQFF,TGTGCCAGCAGCTTAACTACTGGGGAGCAGTTCTTC
TRBV2,TRBJ1-2,NA,NA,CASSEHLDRLAYGYTF,TGTGCCAGCAGTGAACATCTGGACAGACTAGCCTATGGCTACACCTTC
TRBV14,TRBJ1-1,once,TRBD1,CASSQATGAPLNTEAFF,TGTGCCAGCAGCCAAGCAACAGGGGCACCGCTAAACACTGAAGCTTTCTTT
TRBV9,TRBJ2-3,NA,NA,CASSVTLKGDTQYF,TGTGCCAGCAGCGTAACACTGAAAGGCGATACGCAGTATTTT
TRBV9,TRBJ1-5,NA,NA,CASNEGGNQPQHF,TGTGCCAGCAACGAAGGGGGTAATCAGCCCCAGCATTTT
TRBV4-1,TRBJ2-3,NA,TRBD2,CASSHFIDPAGGPTDTQYF,TGCGCCAGCAGCCATTTTATCGATCCAGCGGGAGGCCCCACAGATACGCAGTATTTT
TRBV5-1,TRBJ1-1,NA,NA,CASKAVLNTEAFF,TGCGCCAGCAAGGCGGTTCTGAACACTGAAGCTTTCTTT
TRBV10-2,TRBJ1-1,NA,NA,CASSGSGWGNTEAFF,TGCGCCAGCAGTGGGAGTGGATGGGGAAACACTGAAGCTTTCTTT
TRBV5-4,TRBJ2-7,NA,TRBD2,CASSPWTSGSSYEQYF,TGTGCCAGCAGCCCGTGGACTAGCGGGAGCTCCTACGAGCAGTACTTC
TRBV19,TRBJ2-1,NA,TRBD1,CASRDRAFDEQFF,TGTGCCAGTAGGGACAGGGCTTTCGATGAGCAGTTCTTC
TRBV27,TRBJ1-2,NA,TRBD1,CASSLHRGSNYGYTF,TGTGCCAGCAGTCTACACAGGGGGAGCAACTATGGCTACACCTTC
TRBV2,TRBJ2-7,NA,TRBD1,CATGTGVTYEQYF,TGTGCCACTGGGACAGGGGTCACCTACGAGCAGTACTTC
TRBV7-8,TRBJ2-7,NA,TRBD2,CASAVGTSGRGEQYF,TGTGCCAGCGCAGTGGGGACTAGCGGGAGGGGGGAGCAGTACTTC
TRBV29-1,TRBJ2-1,NA,NA,CSVEQTYNEQFF,TGCAGCGTTGAACAGACCTACAATGAGCAGTTCTTC
TRBV9,TRBJ2-1,NA,NA,CASSHPSGDSSYNEQFF,TGTGCCAGCAGCCATCCCTCGGGAGATTCCTCCTACAATGAGCAGTTCTTC
TRBV29-1,TRBJ1-2,once,NA,CSVETRTASYGYTF,TGCAGCGTTGAAACCCGGACAGCCTCCTATGGCTACACCTTC
TRBV5-8,TRBJ2-7,NA,TRBD1,CASSPGQGTIPFYEQYF,TGTGCCAGCAGCCCGGGACAGGGGACAATTCCCTTCTACGAGCAGTACTTC
TRBV6-5,TRBJ2-7,NA,TRBD2,CASSQLAGAHEQYF,TGTGCCAGCAGTCAACTAGCGGGAGCCCACGAGCAGTACTTC
TRBV5-4,TRBJ1-2,NA,NA,CASSFRGGYTF,TGTGCCAGCAGCTTCCGGGGGGGCTACACCTTC
TRBV14,TRBJ2-1,NA,NA,CASSPGVRDEQFF,TGTGCCAGCAGCCCCGGGGTTCGGGATGAGCAGTTCTTC
TRBV11-2,TRBJ2-1,NA,NA,CASSPAGYNEQFF,TGTGCCAGCAGCCCCGCCGGGTACAATGAGCAGTTCTTC